This is a list of T cell receptor beta chains from one sample in a study of blood T cell repertoires in COVID-19. TCRdb's copy holds only in-frame clones and misses some; the assay was immunoSEQ multiplex PCR. The top ten hold roughly 1.1% of the sample, which has fewer than 200,000 clones, roughly 84% seen once. Sequenced sample: peripheral blood. Receptors were obtained from a man aged 60-69 years who had recovered from COVID-19. Each CDR3 is given with its conserved first and last residue. A D gene is named only where the DNA matches it firmly. Rows may omit the clone size; those that give it use once, few, many or a size class.

TRBV11-2	TRBD2	TRBJ2-1	-	TGTGCCAGCAGCTTAGGGCTAGCGGGGGGTCGGATCAATGAGCAGTTCTTC	CASSLGLAGGRINEQFF
TRBV12-5	TRBD2	TRBJ2-1	-	TGTGCTAGTGGTTCGGGACTAGCGGAACAGTTCTTC	CASGSGLAEQFF
TRBV28	-	TRBJ1-2	-	TGTGCCAGCAGTTCCTTCGCCGGGGGGGGTGCGTATGGCTACACCTTC	CASSSFAGGGAYGYTF
TRBV9	TRBD2	TRBJ2-1	-	TGTGCCAGCAGCGTAGCTACGACTAGCGGTCATGGGAGCTCCTACAATGAGCAGTTCTTC	CASSVATTSGHGSSYNEQFF
TRBV19	-	TRBJ1-2	-	TGTGCCAGTACCCTCGACAGTCTAAACTATGGCTACACCTTC	CASTLDSLNYGYTF
TRBV6-1	-	TRBJ1-2	once	TGTGCCAGCAGTGAAGACCCAGGGGTGGTGAATGGCTACACCTTC	CASSEDPGVVNGYTF
TRBV19	TRBD1	TRBJ2-3	-	TGTGCCAGTAGTTCCGCCGGGACAGGGGGCAGCGATACGCAGTATTTT	CASSSAGTGGSDTQYF
TRBV4-2	-	TRBJ1-4	once	TGTGCCAGCAGCCCTAGTACAACTAATGAAAAACTGTTTTTT	CASSPSTTNEKLFF
TRBV6-2/TRBV6-3	TRBD1	TRBJ1-4	-	TGTGCCAGCAGCTACTACCAGAGCGGGACAGGGGATGAAAAACTGTTTTTT	CASSYYQSGTGDEKLFF
TRBV9	-	TRBJ1-2	once	TGTGCCAGCCACACAGGGAGTGCGAACTATGGCTACACCTTC	CASHTGSANYGYTF
TRBV19	TRBD1	TRBJ1-6	-	TGTGCCAGTAAGAGGGGGCTAAACTATAATTCACCCCTCCACTTT	CASKRGLNYNSPLHF
TRBV19	TRBD1	TRBJ1-1	-	TGTGCCAGTAGTATCGACAGGGCAACTGAAGCTTTCTTT	CASSIDRATEAFF
TRBV19	-	TRBJ1-1	-	TGTGCCAGTAGCTCCCAGGTGGGGAGCACTGAAGCTTTCTTT	CASSSQVGSTEAFF
TRBV6-5	TRBD1	TRBJ1-1	-	TGTGCCAGCAGTTACGGGGGGACAGGGGTAACTGAAGCTTTCTTT	CASSYGGTGVTEAFF
TRBV29-1	-	TRBJ1-4	-	TGCAGCGTTGGGCGCGGGGCTGCAACTAATGAAAAACTGTTTTTT	CSVGRGAATNEKLFF
TRBV2	-	TRBJ1-1	-	TGTGCCAGCAGGCTTAGCAAACAGGGCATGAACACTGAAGCTTTCTTT	CASRLSKQGMNTEAFF
TRBV7-8	-	TRBJ2-7	-	TGTGCCAGCAGCTTTGGACAGCCATACCGACTCTACGAGCAGTACTTC	CASSFGQPYRLYEQYF
TRBV10-3	-	TRBJ1-1	-	TGTGCCGGGGTCGGGGGAAGGAATAACATGAACACTGAAGCTTTCTTT	CAGVGGRNNMNTEAFF
TRBV7-7	-	TRBJ2-1	-	TGTGCTAGCAGCCCGCGGAACCCCTCCGGCAATGAGCAGTTCTTC	CASSPRNPSGNEQFF
TRBV7-3	TRBD2	TRBJ2-2	-	TGTGCCAGCAGCTCAAACGGGGGGACGAACACCGGGGAGCTGTTTTTT	CASSSNGGTNTGELFF